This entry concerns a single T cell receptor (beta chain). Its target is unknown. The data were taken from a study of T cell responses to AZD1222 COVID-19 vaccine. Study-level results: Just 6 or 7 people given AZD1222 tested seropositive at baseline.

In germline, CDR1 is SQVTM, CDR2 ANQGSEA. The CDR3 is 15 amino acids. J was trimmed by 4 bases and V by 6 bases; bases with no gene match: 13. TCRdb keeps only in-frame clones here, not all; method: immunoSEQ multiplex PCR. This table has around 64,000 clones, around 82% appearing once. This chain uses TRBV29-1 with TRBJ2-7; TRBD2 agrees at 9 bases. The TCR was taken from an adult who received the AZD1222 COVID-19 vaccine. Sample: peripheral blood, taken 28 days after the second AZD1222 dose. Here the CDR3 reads CSVNYGAGGIYEQYF. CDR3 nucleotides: TGCAGCGTCAACTATGGGGCGGGGGGGATTTACGAGCAGTACTTC.